Each of the 2 T cell receptor beta chains below was sequenced from the same sample in a study of CD8 T cells in Susac syndrome. Random hexamers were used to reverse transcribe the RNA input (about 0.5 to 1 ug). TCRdb re-called the immunoSEQ multiplex PCR reads through MiXCR, storing one row per CDR3 protein. This table has 150,000 to 200,000 distinct CDR3 sequences, 90% to 96% appearing once. The material sequenced was CD4+ T cells from PBMCs. The receptors derive from a human donor with Susac syndrome.

The V gene is TRBV21-1, the J gene TRBJ2-7; the D segment call TRBD2 is taken from the table without a DNA check. TRBV21-1 has pseudogene status. The length of the CDR3 is 15 residues. The CDR3 nucleotides read TGTGCCAGCAGCAAAGGGCCGCTAGCGGAATGCGAGCAGTACTTC. Amino acids: CASSKGPLAECEQYF.

The rearrangement joins TRBV4-3 to TRBJ1-6; D possibly corresponds to TRBD1 (5 bases). From germline, CDR1 is LGHNA and CDR2 YSLEER. The CDR3 spans 13 residues. V gave up 1 base and J gave up 14 bases, with 12 bases separating them. The CDR3 region is CASSQVGGGTLHF. CDR3 DNA sequence: TGCGCCAGCAGCCAAGTTGGGGGAGGCACCCTCCACTTT.